This TCR beta chain comes out of a study of blood T cell repertoires in COVID-19 (dated by TCRdb to 2019 to 2021). For the wider study: Samples from collaborators originated in the United States, Italy and Spain and spanned both the acute and convalescent phases of COVID-19. The prospective study material was composed of cDNA or gDNA derived from T cells, B-cell-depleted T cells, or PBMCs. Deeply sampled blood TCRbeta repertoires from subjects exposed to, actively infected with, or recovered from COVID-19 were included in the dataset. The repertoires were made available in a free public database intended to serve as a resource for research on the immune response to SARS-CoV-2. Samples came from the ongoing ImmuneRACE study (first 160 participants) plus 1,254 subjects from 6 global collaborators. Nearly every sample came with metadata listing a de-identified subject ID, COVID-19 status, age in years and sex. HLA class I and class II types, where available, came from metadata supplied by the sample provider rather than from assay-based typing.

In the germline V gene, CDR1 corresponds to MGHRA and CDR2 to YSYEKL. CDR3 length: 12 amino acids, cysteine to phenylalanine. The entry retains the CDR3 DNA only, 36 bases that are in frame from base 1. The trim is 1 base for V and 3 bases for J, with a gap of 4 bases between the germline ends. This clone appeared a few times. There is no known antigen for this receptor. The input lacks base qualities; no much larger clone sits a single base away. TCRbeta CDR3 regions were amplified from genomic DNA by means of the immunoSEQ Assay, a bias-controlled multiplex PCR. On the study's bioinformatics: The number of nucleated cells in each sample was estimated from the amplification of reference gene primers within the assay. To quantify the absolute abundance of each unique TCRbeta CDR3 rearrangement, sequence reads were collapsed and filtered. For each sample, productive Simpson clonality was calculated as the square root of Simpson's diversity index over productive rearrangements. TCRdb holds this immuneACCESS table with in-frame rearrangements only. Some clones are missing; in checked studies, unresolved V genes explain under half, and the rest has no known cause. V, J and clone size derive from that table, while D and trimming were established from the DNA sequence. This sample gives some 61,000 clones in total; 89% of them show up just once. The ten top clones hold 1.6% of the sample.

The collaborating institutions used their own protocols to collect whole blood in K2EDTA tubes. For TCRbeta analysis, collaborator samples were shipped as frozen whole blood, as isolated PBMCs, or as DNA extracted from either sample type. Study-wide findings and limitations: How much clinical and demographic metadata was included differed by source and by participant, and the metadata was provided uncurated.

This receptor was identified in a man aged 60-69 years with acute or convalescent COVID-19. Material: peripheral blood. The chain uses TRBV4-1 and TRBJ2-7; the D gene cannot be resolved reliably. This receptor carries the CDR3 CASSQVSYEQYF. The DNA reads as follows: TGCGCCAGCAGCCAAGTCAGCTACGAGCAGTACTTC.